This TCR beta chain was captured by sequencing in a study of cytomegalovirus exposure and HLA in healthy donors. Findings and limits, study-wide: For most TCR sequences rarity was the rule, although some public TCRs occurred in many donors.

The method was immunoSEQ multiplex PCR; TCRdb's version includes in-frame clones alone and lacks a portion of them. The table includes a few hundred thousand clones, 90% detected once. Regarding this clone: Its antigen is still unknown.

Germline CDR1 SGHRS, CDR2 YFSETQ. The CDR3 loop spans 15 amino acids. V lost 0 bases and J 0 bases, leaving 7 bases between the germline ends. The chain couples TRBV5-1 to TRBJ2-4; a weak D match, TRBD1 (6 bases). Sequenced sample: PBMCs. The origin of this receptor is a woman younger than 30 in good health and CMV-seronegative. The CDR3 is CASSLGGPAKNIQYF. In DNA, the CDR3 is TGCGCCAGCAGCTTGGGGGGGCCAGCCAAAAACATTCAGTACTTC.